A single T cell receptor (beta chain) is shown here with its context. Antigen: not known. The sample originates from a study of T cells in Graves' hyperthyroidism and ophthalmopathy. A lack of ophthalmopathy progression within 18 months defined stable Graves' hyperthyroidism. Those patients with uncontrolled infection, other autoimmune disease, pregnancy or lactation were excluded. The diagnostic basis comprised clinical symptoms, serum thyroxine and TRAb, thyroid ultrasound and orbital computed tomography. Findings of the study overall: The blood repertoire included most of the expanded thyroid clonotypes above 0.001.

It was RNA transcripts that yielded the amplified TCR beta CDR3 regions. An initial round of RT-PCR targeting the TCR CDR3 relied on the HTBI primer set. Using its own MiXCR run on the multiplex PCR reads, TCRdb lists one record per CDR3 protein. The sample includes 550,000 to 600,000 distinct CDR3 sequences, roughly 17% of them seen just once. This sequence was found in a woman aged 18-29 years with Graves' hyperthyroidism. What was sequenced was blood.

CDR3 sequence reads: CASSRYRGGYEQYF. CDR3 coding DNA: TGTGCCAGCAGTAGATACAGGGGCGGCTACGAGCAGTACTTC. This chain connects TRBV28 to TRBJ2-7; 7 bases map to TRBD1. Per the germline V gene, CDR1 is MDHEN and CDR2 is SYDVKM. This CDR3 contains 14 residues. Germline trimming cut 5 bases from V and 3 bases from J; bases unmatched to any gene: 7.